A selection of T cell receptor beta chains follows, all from one sample in a study of blood T cell repertoires in COVID-19. TCRdb's table, derived via immunoSEQ multiplex PCR, lists solely in-frame clones and lacks some. The top ten hold around 8% of the sample, which has hundreds of thousands of clones, 87% seen once. Material: peripheral blood. The receptors derive from a woman in her 50s who had recovered from COVID-19. Both conserved end residues are part of each CDR3. Each record gives: D gene, V gene, clone size, J gene, CDR3 DNA, CDR3 protein. D genes are given only for firm matches. Rows give clone size only sometimes, using once, few, many, or a class for an expanded clone.

D: -; V: TRBV30; size: -; J: TRBJ1-1; DNA: TGTGCCTGGAGTGTAGGGAGGGTGGGGGACACTGAAGCTTTCTTT; CDR3: CAWSVGRVGDTEAFF
D: TRBD2; V: TRBV5-1; size: -; J: TRBJ2-7; DNA: TGCGCCAGCAGCATATCCGGGACTAGTAAGGGGTACGAGCAGTACTTC; CDR3: CASSISGTSKGYEQYF
D: -; V: TRBV12-5; size: -; J: TRBJ2-2; DNA: TGTGCTAGTGGCAGAACCTCGACAGGCTCGAACACCGGGGAGCTGTTTTTT; CDR3: CASGRTSTGSNTGELFF
D: -; V: TRBV4-3; size: -; J: TRBJ1-2; DNA: TGCGCCAGCAGCCAATCGACCCGCGGAACACTTCCCACTTTTTTC; CDR3: CASSQSTRGTLPTFF
D: -; V: TRBV28; size: -; J: TRBJ2-5; DNA: TGTGCCAGCAGTTCGTTGGAGACCCAGTACTTC; CDR3: CASSSLETQYF
D: -; V: TRBV10-2; size: -; J: TRBJ1-1; DNA: TGCGCCAGCAGTGTCTCCTCAGGGAAAGGGACTGAAGCTTTCTTT; CDR3: CASSVSSGKGTEAFF
D: TRBD2; V: TRBV9; size: -; J: TRBJ2-7; DNA: TGTGCCAGCAGCGTAGGGCGGGGGGGCCTCTACGAGCAGTACTTC; CDR3: CASSVGRGGLYEQYF
D: -; V: TRBV5-4; size: -; J: TRBJ1-1; DNA: TGTGCCAGCAGCTCCTTGGGGGGACTCACTGAAGCTTTCTTT; CDR3: CASSSLGGLTEAFF
D: TRBD2; V: TRBV3-1/TRBV3-2; size: -; J: TRBJ2-7; DNA: TGTGCCAGCAGCCACGGACTAGCGGGAGGGTCCAAGACCTTC; CDR3: CASSHGLAGGSKTF
D: -; V: TRBV30; size: few; J: TRBJ1-6; DNA: TGTGCCTGGAGCCGGGTTCGTTCACCCCTCCACTTT; CDR3: CAWSRVRSPLHF
D: TRBD1; V: TRBV2; size: -; J: TRBJ2-7; DNA: TGTGCCAGTAGGGACAGCAGTCTCTACGAGCAGTACTTC; CDR3: CASRDSSLYEQYF
D: TRBD1; V: TRBV29-1; size: -; J: TRBJ2-2; DNA: TGCAGCGTTATCCAGGGGGCCTCGAACACCGGGGAGCTGTTTTTT; CDR3: CSVIQGASNTGELFF
D: -; V: TRBV9; size: many; J: TRBJ1-1; DNA: TGTGCCAGCAGCGTCCTCGGGGACACTGAAGCTTTCTTT; CDR3: CASSVLGDTEAFF
D: -; V: TRBV6-2/TRBV6-3; size: -; J: TRBJ1-2; DNA: TGTGCCAGCAGTTACCGGGGCTATGGCTACACCTTC; CDR3: CASSYRGYGYTF
D: -; V: TRBV5-1; size: -; J: TRBJ2-7; DNA: TGCGCCAGCAGCTTGTCAACGGGAGTAGGAGCCGAGCAGTACTTC; CDR3: CASSLSTGVGAEQYF
D: -; V: TRBV28; size: -; J: TRBJ2-6; DNA: TGTGCCAGCAACGAGGCAGGGTTGGCTGGGGCCAACGTCCTGACTTTC; CDR3: CASNEAGLAGANVLTF
D: -; V: TRBV6-6; size: -; J: TRBJ2-5; DNA: TGTGCCAGCAGTTACAGGAAGCGGTCCCCCCAAGAGACCCAGTACTTC; CDR3: CASSYRKRSPQETQYF
D: -; V: TRBV14; size: once; J: TRBJ1-2; DNA: TGTGCCAGCAGCCAAGATCGGGGTGTTAACTATGGCTACACCTTC; CDR3: CASSQDRGVNYGYTF
D: TRBD1; V: TRBV15; size: -; J: TRBJ2-2; DNA: TGTGCCACCAGCAGAGATGGGGGAACAGGGGGACGGACCGGGGAGCTGTTTTTT; CDR3: CATSRDGGTGGRTGELFF
D: -; V: TRBV30; size: -; J: TRBJ1-5; DNA: TGTGCCTGGAGGGGAGCTCGGGAACAGCCCCAGCATTTT; CDR3: CAWRGAREQPQHF
D: -; V: TRBV7-8; size: -; J: TRBJ2-3; DNA: TGTGCCAGCAGCTTCTCTAACACAGATACGCAGTATTTT; CDR3: CASSFSNTDTQYF
D: TRBD1; V: TRBV3-1/TRBV3-2; size: -; J: TRBJ1-2; DNA: TGTGCCAGCAGCGCTACAGGGGACTATGGCTACACCTTC; CDR3: CASSATGDYGYTF
D: -; V: TRBV20-1; size: -; J: TRBJ2-7; DNA: TGCAGTGCTAGTACAGCCTCCTACGAGCAGTACTTC; CDR3: CSASTASYEQYF
D: -; V: TRBV9; size: -; J: TRBJ2-7; DNA: TGTGCCAGCAGCCCGGGGTTCTCCTACGAGCAGTACTTC; CDR3: CASSPGFSYEQYF
D: -; V: TRBV29-1; size: once; J: TRBJ2-1; DNA: TGCAGCGTTGAAATGAGCTCCTACAATGAGCAGTTCTTC; CDR3: CSVEMSSYNEQFF
D: -; V: TRBV6-2/TRBV6-3; size: -; J: TRBJ1-3; DNA: TGTGCCAGCAGTTATGGCAGCGTCATCTCTGGAAACACCATATATTTT; CDR3: CASSYGSVISGNTIYF
D: TRBD1; V: TRBV5-4; size: once; J: TRBJ1-1; DNA: TGTGCCAGCAGCTCGACAGGGGCGATGAACACTGAAGCTTTCTTT; CDR3: CASSSTGAMNTEAFF
D: -; V: TRBV9; size: -; J: TRBJ1-3; DNA: TGTGCCAGCAGCGTAGCCGACCGTACATGGGGCGGCTCTGGAAACACCATATATTTT; CDR3: CASSVADRTWGGSGNTIYF
D: -; V: TRBV3-1/TRBV3-2; size: once; J: TRBJ2-6; DNA: TGTGCCAGCAGCCAGAGACAGGCTGGGGCCAACGTCCTGACTTTC; CDR3: CASSQRQAGANVLTF